This T cell receptor (beta chain) was sequenced for a study of blood T cell repertoires in COVID-19. Sequenced by immunoSEQ multiplex PCR; TCRdb stores in-frame clones only, minus some. The top ten clones hold about 0.86% of a sample with over 350,000 clones, approximately 91% of them seen once. Sequencing used PBMCs or T cells enriched from blood (not recorded which). The receptor comes from a woman in her 40s who had been exposed to COVID-19.

The CDR3 DNA follows: TGTGCCAGCTCACCGACAGGGGCGGCCGCTGAAGCTTTCTTT. Its translation: CASSPTGAAAEAFF. This chain links TRBV18 with TRBJ1-1; 8 nucleotides line up with TRBD1. The CDR3 has 14 amino acids. V was pared by 3 bases and J by 6 bases, with 6 bases of the junction left unmatched. Germline CDR1 is KGHSH and CDR2 is LQKENI.